This paragraph reports one T cell receptor (beta chain). Its antigen remains unknown. The CDR3 covers 15 residues. Trimming cost V 4 bases and J 6 bases; bases outside gene matches: 9. The V gene's germline CDR1 is SGHDN and CDR2 FVKESK. This sample was included in a study of shared clonotypes between healthy human individuals. Sequencing was performed with immunoSEQ multiplex PCR; in TCRdb, only in-frame clones are kept and a portion is missing. The sample holds approximately 1,500,000 clones; approximately 97% are singletons and the top ten take over 1%. Adult donors, all healthy and HIV-negative, had no recent acute infections or vaccinations. Study observations and caveats: Lower generation probabilities were found for non-shared clonotypes than for those shared by all four donors. On the whole, naive subsets had larger estimated richness than memory subsets had.

The sequenced material came from naive CD4+ T cells sorted from blood. As to subset: CD45RA+ positively selected. The chain uses TRBV14 and TRBJ2-1, with 7 positions matching TRBD2. The sequence was obtained from a man aged 25-40 years in good health. This CDR3 reads CASSPPGLYFNEQFF. CDR3 bases: TGTGCCAGCAGCCCACCGGGACTATACTTCAATGAGCAGTTCTTC.